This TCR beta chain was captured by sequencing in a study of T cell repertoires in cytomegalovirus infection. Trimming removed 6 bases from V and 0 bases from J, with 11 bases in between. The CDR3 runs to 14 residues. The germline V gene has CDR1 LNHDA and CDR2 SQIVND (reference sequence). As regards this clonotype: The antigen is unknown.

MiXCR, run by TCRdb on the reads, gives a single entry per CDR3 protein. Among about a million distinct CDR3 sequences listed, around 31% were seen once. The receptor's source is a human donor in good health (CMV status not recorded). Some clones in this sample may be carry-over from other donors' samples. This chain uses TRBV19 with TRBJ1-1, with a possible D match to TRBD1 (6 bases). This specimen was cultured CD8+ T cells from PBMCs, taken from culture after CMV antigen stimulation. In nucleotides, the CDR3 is TGTGCCAGTAGATTGGGACATATGAACACTGAAGCTTTCTTT. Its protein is CASRLGHMNTEAFF.